What follows describes a single TCR beta chain. These data belong to a study of blood T cell repertoires in COVID-19. Measured with immunoSEQ multiplex PCR; TCRdb has only the in-frame clones, and not every one. This table has around 190,000 clones, about 85% appearing once. Sequencing was carried out using peripheral blood. This TCR came from an elderly woman with acute or convalescent COVID-19.

CDR3 DNA sequence: TGTGCCACCAGTGACCCACAGGGGGCCGAGGAGACCCAGTACTTC. It specifies CATSDPQGAEETQYF. The gene calls are TRBV24-1 and TRBJ2-5; TRBD1 matches 9 bases. Germline assignment: CDR1 KGHDR and CDR2 SFDVKD. With 4 bases clipped from V and 5 bases from J, the junction kept 7 bases outside the gene matches. There are 15 residues in the CDR3.